Below, 29 T cell receptor beta chains from the same sample are listed, as sequenced in a study of identical twins. One entry per CDR3 protein results from TCRdb running MiXCR on the 5' RACE reads. The sample shows over 550,000 distinct CDR3 sequences, just over 7% of them seen only once. The data were also submitted as part of a second study, on yellow fever vaccine responses in identical twins.

What was sequenced was PBMCs. These receptors originate from a woman aged 18 to 35 in good health.

The V call is TRBV12-3 or TRBV12-4, the J call TRBJ1-5; 9 bases match TRBD1. This CDR3 spans 15 amino acids. V lost 4 bases to trimming and J lost 6 bases; unmatched junction nucleotides: 7. The CDR3 spells CASSYQTGGSQPQHF. The CDR3 region has the DNA TGTGCCAGCAGTTACCAGACAGGGGGAAGTCAGCCCCAGCATTTT.

The gene calls are TRBV5-6 and TRBJ2-7, with 9 bases identical to TRBD2. The length of the CDR3 is 16 residues. V lost 1 base, J lost 4 bases, and 9 bases stayed unmatched. Germline V gene data show CDR1 as SGHDT and CDR2 as YYEEEE. In nucleotides, the CDR3 is TGTGCCAGCAGCTTGAGATTAGCGGGAGTTCGATACGAGCAGTACTTC. Its translation: CASSLRLAGVRYEQYF.

This rearrangement joins TRBV5-1 to TRBJ2-3; TRBD2 aligns across 7 bases. Looked up from germline, CDR1 is SGHRS and CDR2 is YFSETQ. V dropped 2 bases and J dropped 4; count of bases not matched to a gene: 7. The CDR3 covers 15 residues. CDR3 loop: CASSFQRGGADTQYF. CDR3 bases: TGCGCCAGCAGCTTTCAGCGGGGTGGGGCAGATACGCAGTATTTT.

Regarding this clonotype: This clone may be a read error of a much larger clone one base away. The chain joins TRBV28 to TRBJ2-3; 7 nucleotides match TRBD2. The CDR3 has 16 residues. The ends lost 3 bases at V and 0 bases at J; junction bases unmatched: 6. Germline values: CDR1 MDHEN, CDR2 SYDVKM. The DNA for the CDR3 is TGTGCCAGCAGTTTTTACGGGGGGACTAGCACAGATACGCAGTATTTT. The encoded protein is CASSFYGGTSTDTQYF.

V and J are TRBV6-4 and TRBJ2-2; D unresolved. V lost 0 bases, J lost 7 bases, and 3 bases lay in between. In germline, CDR1 is MRHNA, CDR2 SNTAGT. The length of the CDR3 is 12 residues. The CDR3 loop is CASSDSSGELFF. The CDR3 DNA reads TGTGCCAGCAGTGACTCGAGCGGGGAGCTGTTTTTT.

This clonotype was seen a few times. This chain links TRBV12-3 or TRBV12-4 with TRBJ2-6; 7 positions match TRBD1. CDR3 length: 14 residues. V was clipped by 5 bases and J by 4 bases; unmatched bases: 2. The CDR3 region is CASSTTGGANVLTF. CDR3 coding DNA: TGTGCCAGCAGTACGACAGGGGGGGCCAACGTCCTGACTTTC.

The table lists this clonotype with many counts. The rearrangement uses TRBV29-1 and TRBJ2-5, with 11 bases aligning to TRBD2. Germline V lookup: CDR1 SQVTM, CDR2 ANQGSEA. Germline trimming cut 4 bases from V and 6 bases from J; bases unmatched to any gene: 13. There are 16 residues in the CDR3. The CDR3 reads CSVGGTSGEAGKTQYF. The CDR3 DNA sequence: TGCAGCGTTGGGGGGACTAGCGGTGAAGCGGGAAAGACCCAGTACTTC.

The CDR3 region has the DNA TGTGCCAGCAGTGCAGACCCCTACGAGCAGTACTTC. The encoded protein is CASSADPYEQYF. The V gene is TRBV2, the J gene TRBJ2-7; D call uncertain. Germline V lookup: CDR1 SNHLY, CDR2 FYNNEI. There are 12 residues in the CDR3. V was trimmed by 4 bases and J by 2 bases, leaving 6 bases between them.

This chain joins TRBV20-1 and TRBJ1-1, with D hard to call. V lost 1 base to trimming and J lost 7 bases, with 13 bases between them. The germline V gene encodes CDR1 DFQATT and CDR2 SNEGSKA (reference sequence). There are 13 residues in the CDR3. CDR3 residues: CSARVGFAIEAFF. The CDR3 bases are TGCAGTGCTAGAGTTGGGTTCGCGATTGAAGCTTTCTTT.

This clonotype has ten or more counts. The chain joins TRBV12-3 or TRBV12-4 to TRBJ2-4; the match to TRBD1 covers 7 bases. This CDR3 spans 17 amino acids. V was clipped by 0 bases and J by 3 bases; unmatched bases: 8. CDR3 DNA sequence: TGTGCCAGCAGTTTAGCCCTACAGGGGTATAGCAAAAACATTCAGTACTTC. Translated: CASSLALQGYSKNIQYF.

This clonotype occurred a few times. This sequence joins TRBV6-5 and TRBJ2-2; a weak D match, TRBD2 (5 bases). The CDR3 has 11 amino acids. V was pared by 7 bases and J by 7 bases, with 7 bases between. The germline V gene has CDR1 MNHEY and CDR2 SVGAGI. CDR3 region: CASTGSGELFF. For the CDR3, the DNA is TGTGCCAGCACGGGGAGCGGGGAGCTGTTTTTT.

V usage is TRBV5-4 and J usage is TRBJ2-1; the D gene is possibly TRBD2 (6 bases). Germline V gene lookup returns CDR1 SGHNT and CDR2 YYREEE (reference sequence). V gave up 1 base and J gave up 1 base, with 12 bases separating them. The CDR3 is 16 residues long. CDR3 in DNA: TGTGCCAGCAGCTTGCTGAGCGGGCCTTCCTACAATGAGCAGTTCTTC. Translation gives CASSLLSGPSYNEQFF.

This clonotype was seen repeatedly, ten times or more. The chain combines TRBV7-6 with TRBJ2-1; TRBD1 is a possible D gene (6 bases). Germline values: CDR1 SGHVS, CDR2 FNYEAQ. This CDR3 contains 17 residues. Trimming removed 2 bases at V and 8 bases at J, with 22 bases between. The CDR3 loop reads CASSLMRLGTQVDEQFF. CDR3 sequence (DNA): TGTGCCAGCAGCTTAATGCGCCTAGGGACACAAGTTGATGAGCAGTTCTTC. Using reference TRBV7-6 and TRBJ2-1 for the parts outside the CDR3, the full variable domain is GAGVSQSPRYKVTKRGQDVALRCDPISGHVSLYWYRQALGQGPEFLTYFNYEAQQDKSGLPNDRFSAERPEGSISTLTIQRTEQRDSAMYRCASSLMRLGTQVDEQFFGPGTRLTVL.

This clonotype is a singleton in its sample. The J gene is TRBJ2-1, the V gene TRBV6-5, with 13 bases lining up with TRBD2. Germline CDR1 is MNHEY and CDR2 is SVGAGI. V trimming: 7 bases; J trimming: 5 bases; junction bases outside the gene matches: 8. This CDR3 spans 16 amino acids. The CDR3 region has the DNA TGTGCCAGCACCCCTGCACTAGCGGGGGGGGACAATGAGCAGTTCTTC. This codes for CASTPALAGGDNEQFF.

The chain recombines TRBV6-1 with TRBJ2-3; D gene uncertain. V gave up 6 bases and J gave up 4 bases, with 5 bases separating them. This CDR3 is 11 amino acids long. CDR1 MNHNS and CDR2 SASEGT come from the germline V gene. The chain's CDR3 is CASRPADTQYF. The CDR3, as DNA: TGTGCCAGCAGACCCGCAGATACGCAGTATTTT.

This clonotype was counted at least ten times. The V call is TRBV12-3 or TRBV12-4, the J call TRBJ1-4, with TRBD1 matching over 7 bases. The CDR3 extends over 15 amino acids. J gave up 8 bases and V 6 bases, and 12 bases lay outside the gene matches. The CDR3 reads CASSARDSLSEKLFF. For the CDR3, the DNA is TGTGCCAGCAGCGCGCGGGACAGCCTGTCGGAAAAACTGTTTTTT.

Many counts were recorded for this clonotype. The rearrangement uses TRBV12-3 or TRBV12-4 and TRBJ1-6; 8 bases are shared with TRBD1. CDR3 length: 14 residues. J was trimmed by 7 bases and V by 10 bases; bases with no gene match: 9. The CDR3 DNA reads TGTGCCACCTCGACAGGGGTGACGAATTCACCCCTCCACTTT. Translation gives CATSTGVTNSPLHF.

The chain combines TRBV28 with TRBJ2-7, with 7 bases that match TRBD1. The CDR3 extends over 14 amino acids. Germline V gene sequence: CDR1 MDHEN, CDR2 SYDVKM. The V gene end was trimmed by 6 bases and the J gene end by 1 base; junction bases not matched to a gene: 6. The CDR3 nucleotides read TGTGCCAGCAGCCCCTTGGACAGGTCCTACGAGCAGTACTTC. This encodes CASSPLDRSYEQYF. The whole variable domain, remainder taken from reference TRBV28 and TRBJ2-7, is DVKVTQSSRYLVKRTGEKVFLECVQDMDHENMFWYRQDPGLGLRLIYFSYDVKMKEKGDIPEGYSVSREKKERFSLILESASTNQTSMYLCASSPLDRSYEQYFGPGTRLTVT.

This clonotype was observed a handful of times. This chain uses TRBV6-4 with TRBJ2-5, with 8 bases identical to TRBD2. The junction had 7 bases not matched to a gene; V was cut back by 8 bases and J by 2 bases. The germline CDR1 and CDR2 sequences are MRHNA and SNTAGT. The CDR3 sequence is 14 residues long. CDR3 region: CASATSAAQETQYF. In nucleotides, the CDR3 is TGTGCCAGCGCGACTAGCGCTGCTCAAGAGACCCAGTACTTC.

The gene calls are TRBV12-3 or TRBV12-4 and TRBJ1-2, with 9 bases identical to TRBD1. This CDR3 is built from 16 residues. The trim removed 2 bases at V and 8 bases at J, leaving 12 bases unmatched. CDR3 nucleotide sequence: TGTGCCAGCAGTTTAAGGACAGGGGTAAAATTGCGGGGCTACACCTTC. It specifies CASSLRTGVKLRGYTF.

This chain joins TRBV12-3 or TRBV12-4 and TRBJ1-6, with TRBD1 identical over 7 bases. The CDR3 length is 16 residues. Germline trimming cut 5 bases from V and 6 bases from J; bases unmatched to any gene: 10. The CDR3 loop is CASSPQGLSVNSPLHF. DNA for the CDR3: TGTGCCAGCAGTCCACAGGGGCTTTCGGTTAATTCACCCCTCCACTTT.

In nucleotides, the CDR3 is TGTGCCAGCAGTCACCCGGGACTCAACTTCTACGAGCAGTACTTC. Amino acid sequence: CASSHPGLNFYEQYF. V gene TRBV7-9 combines with J gene TRBJ2-7; weak D call: TRBD2 (6 bases). The ends were cut back, 6 bases at V and 3 bases at J, with 18 bases in the middle. The CDR3 extends over 15 amino acids. The germline V gene encodes CDR1 SEHNR and CDR2 FQNEAQ (reference sequence).

This clonotype was recorded at least ten times. The V call is TRBV12-3 or TRBV12-4, the J call TRBJ2-1, with a weak D call TRBD2 (6 bases). The length of the CDR3 is 15 residues. V lost 0 bases, J lost 1 base, and 7 bases lay in between. CDR3 residues: CASSLAEGSYNEQFF. The CDR3 DNA reads as TGTGCCAGCAGTTTAGCGGAGGGTTCCTACAATGAGCAGTTCTTC.

This clonotype came up a few times. This chain connects TRBV2 to TRBJ2-3; 7 nucleotides align to TRBD2. Per the germline V gene, CDR1 is SNHLY and CDR2 is FYNNEI. Trimming removed 6 bases from V and 6 bases from J; junction bases left unmatched: 6. The CDR3 contains 13 residues. CDR3 sequence reads: CASSYGRRDTQYF. The CDR3 DNA reads TGTGCCAGCAGCTACGGGAGGAGGGATACGCAGTATTTT.

The rearrangement links TRBV18 to TRBJ2-7, with TRBD1 matching over 7 bases. Germline CDR1 and CDR2: KGHSH and LQKENI. V trimming: 4 bases; J trimming: 6 bases; junction bases outside the gene matches: 15. This CDR3 spans 16 amino acids. The CDR3 nucleotides are TGTGCCAGCTCACGGAGCCGGGACAGCCTGGCGCGCGAGCAGTACTTC. This gives the protein CASSRSRDSLAREQYF.

This clonotype was picked up a small number of times. The chain has TRBV7-9 and TRBJ1-2; 10 bases align to TRBD1. The CDR3 extends over 16 amino acids. V dropped 3 bases and J dropped 0; count of bases not matched to a gene: 4. CDR1 is SEHNR and CDR2 is FQNEAQ in the germline V gene (reference sequence). The CDR3 is CASSFGQGDSNYGYTF. CDR3 in DNA: TGTGCCAGCAGCTTCGGACAGGGGGACTCTAACTATGGCTACACCTTC.

The V and J genes are TRBV12-3 or TRBV12-4 and TRBJ1-1; a possible D gene is TRBD1 (6 bases). V lost 4 bases and J lost 8, with 23 bases in between. The CDR3 consists of 16 residues. The DNA for the CDR3 is TGTGCCAGCAGTTCTAGGGGGAGGAGGAGTATGGTGGAAGCTTTCTTT. Translated: CASSSRGRRSMVEAFF.

The chain has TRBV4-1 and TRBJ2-7, with 12 nucleotides matching TRBD1. Germline loops: CDR1 MGHRA, CDR2 YSYEKL. V dropped 5 bases and J dropped 2; count of bases not matched to a gene: 4. This CDR3 spans 15 amino acids. The CDR3 bases are TGCGCCAGCAGCAGGGGACAGGGGGCACCCTACGAGCAGTACGTC. Translating gives CASSRGQGAPYEQYV.

This chain joins TRBV19 and TRBJ2-3, with 7 nucleotides matching TRBD2. Germline loops: CDR1 LNHDA, CDR2 SQIVND (reference sequence). This CDR3 spans 13 amino acids. V shed 6 bases and J 6 bases; nucleotides not matched to a gene: 6. The CDR3 loop reads CASRLAGGDTQYF. In nucleotides, the CDR3 is TGTGCCAGTAGATTAGCGGGCGGTGATACGCAGTATTTT.